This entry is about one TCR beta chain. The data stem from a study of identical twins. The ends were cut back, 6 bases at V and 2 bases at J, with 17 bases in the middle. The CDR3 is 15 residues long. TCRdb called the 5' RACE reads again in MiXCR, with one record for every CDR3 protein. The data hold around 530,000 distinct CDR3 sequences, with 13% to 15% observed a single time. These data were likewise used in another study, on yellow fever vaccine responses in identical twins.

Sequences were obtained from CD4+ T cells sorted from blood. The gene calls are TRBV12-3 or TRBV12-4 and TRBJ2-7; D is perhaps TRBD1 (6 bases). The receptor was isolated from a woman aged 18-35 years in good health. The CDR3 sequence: CASSPAGQRAYEQYF. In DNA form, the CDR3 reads TGTGCCAGCAGCCCTGCTGGACAGCGAGCCTACGAGCAGTACTTC.